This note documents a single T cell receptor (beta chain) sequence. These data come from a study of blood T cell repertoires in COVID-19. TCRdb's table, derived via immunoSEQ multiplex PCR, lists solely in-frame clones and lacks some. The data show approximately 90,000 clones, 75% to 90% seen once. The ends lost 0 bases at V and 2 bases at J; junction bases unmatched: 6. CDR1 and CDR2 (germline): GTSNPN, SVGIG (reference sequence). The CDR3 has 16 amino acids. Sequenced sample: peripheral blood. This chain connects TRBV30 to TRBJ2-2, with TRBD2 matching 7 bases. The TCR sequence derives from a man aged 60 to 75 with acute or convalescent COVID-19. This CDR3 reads CAWSVISGGNTGELFF. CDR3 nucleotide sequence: TGTGCCTGGAGTGTAATATCGGGGGGAAACACCGGGGAGCTGTTTTTT.